This T cell receptor beta chain derives from a study of CD8+ T cells in alopecia areata. Treatment given: oral pan-JAK inhibitor, 5-10 mg twice daily. Peripheral blood and lesional scalp punch biopsies came from alopecia areata patients. Germline assignment: CDR1 SGHNT and CDR2 YYREEE (reference sequence). The V end lost 4 bases, the J end lost 0 bases, and 13 bases lay between the germline ends. CDR3 length: 15 residues. Extracted from the samples, RNA was reverse transcribed into cDNA to serve as the sequencing template. Sequenced by immunoSEQ multiplex PCR; TCRdb stores in-frame clones only, minus some. The sample comprises about 270,000 clones, about 60% of which are singletons, and 0.8% to 1% rests with the top ten.

The rearrangement links TRBV5-4 to TRBJ1-1; D might be TRBD1 (6 bases). The sample here was CD4+ T cells sorted from blood, taken at roughly week 52, from a patient treated with tofacitinib. The sequence came from a human donor with alopecia areata. CDR3 amino acids: CASSPISGVNTEAFF. The CDR3 nucleotides are TGTGCCAGCAGCCCGATCTCAGGGGTGAACACTGAAGCTTTCTTT. Filled out from reference TRBV5-4 and TRBJ1-1, the complete variable domain reads ETGVTQSPTHLIKTRGQQVTLRCSSQSGHNTVSWYQQALGQGPQFIFQYYREEENGRGNFPPRFSGLQFPNYSSELNVNALELDDSALYLCASSPISGVNTEAFFGQGTRLTVV.